This T cell receptor (beta chain) was captured by sequencing in a study of low-dose radiotherapy and immunotherapy resistance in tumors. Time point reported: after trial treatment. The sample's treatment: LDRT plus nivolumab, ipilimumab, low-dose cyclophosphamide and aspirin (RACIN trial). With TRAV- and TRBV-specific primers, first-strand cDNA was made, covering the alpha and beta chains. The authors ran 15 to 20 PCR cycles to amplify TCRs with a constant-region primer and V-primer adapter. One entry per CDR3 protein results from TCRdb running MiXCR on the reads. In the table there are around 60,000 distinct CDR3 sequences, about 25% of which are singletons. This CDR3 region has 16 residues. Germline CDR1 reads MDHEN; CDR2 reads SYDVKM. The V gene end was trimmed by 1 base and the J gene end by 6 bases; junction bases not matched to a gene: 8. This clonotype was observed many times.

The chain has TRBV28 and TRBJ1-2; 10 bases align to TRBD1. Source: PBMCs, taken after low-dose radiotherapy plus immunotherapy. The clonotype originates from a male donor with prostate cancer. The CDR3: CASSLLRDRGLHGYTF. The CDR3 nucleotides read TGTGCCAGCAGTTTATTACGGGACAGGGGACTCCATGGCTACACCTTC.